This T cell receptor beta chain was documented in a study of technical replicates of blood from several donors. Profiled with immunoSEQ multiplex PCR; TCRdb holds only in-frame clones, not every one. The sample includes roughly 13,000 clones, roughly 84% seen only once; the top ten take 9.5% to 13%. A single count supports this clone. Germline lookup yields CDR1 MDHEN and CDR2 SYDVKM. The junction had 16 bases not matched to a gene; V was cut back by 6 bases and J by 15 bases. The CDR3 extends over 14 amino acids. The TCR was taken from a human donor in good health. The chain recombines TRBV28 with TRBJ2-1; 8 positions match TRBD2. The sequenced sample consisted of PBMCs. CDR3 residues: CASRPRGAGRAPFF. CDR3 nucleotides: TGTGCCAGCAGACCACGTGGGGCCGGGAGGGCGCCGTTCTTC.